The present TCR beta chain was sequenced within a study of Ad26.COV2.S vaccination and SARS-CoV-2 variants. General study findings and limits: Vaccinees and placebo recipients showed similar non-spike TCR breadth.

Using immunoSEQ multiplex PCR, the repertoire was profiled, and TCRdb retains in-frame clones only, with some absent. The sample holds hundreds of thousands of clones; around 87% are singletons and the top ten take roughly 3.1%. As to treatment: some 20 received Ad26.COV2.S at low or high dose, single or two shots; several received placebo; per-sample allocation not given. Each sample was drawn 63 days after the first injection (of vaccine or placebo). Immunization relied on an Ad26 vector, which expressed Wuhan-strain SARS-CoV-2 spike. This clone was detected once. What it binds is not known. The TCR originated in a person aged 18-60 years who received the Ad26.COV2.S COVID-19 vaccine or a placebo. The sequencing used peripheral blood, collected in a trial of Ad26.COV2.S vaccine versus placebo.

The CDR3 DNA follows: TGTGCCAGCAGCCACCTACCGGGACAGGGAAGCTACGAGCAGTACTTC. Translated: CASSHLPGQGSYEQYF. The genes are TRBV3-1 (or the pseudogene TRBV3-2) and TRBJ2-7; TRBD1 aligns across 9 bases. Looked up from germline, CDR1 is LGHDT and CDR2 is YNNKEL (reference sequence). V shed 3 bases, J shed 3 bases, and the junction held 9 bases outside the gene matches. The CDR3 consists of 16 residues.